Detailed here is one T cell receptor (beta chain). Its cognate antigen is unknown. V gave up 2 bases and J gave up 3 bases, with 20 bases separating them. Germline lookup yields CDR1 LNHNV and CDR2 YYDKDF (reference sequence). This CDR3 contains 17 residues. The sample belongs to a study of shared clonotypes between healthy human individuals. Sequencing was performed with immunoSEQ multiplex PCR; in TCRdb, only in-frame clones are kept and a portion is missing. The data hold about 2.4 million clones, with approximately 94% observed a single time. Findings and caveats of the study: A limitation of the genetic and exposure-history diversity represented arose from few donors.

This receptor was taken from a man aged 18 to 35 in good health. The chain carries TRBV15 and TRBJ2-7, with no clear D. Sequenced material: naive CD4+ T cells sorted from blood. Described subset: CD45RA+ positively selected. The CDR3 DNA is TGTGCCACCAGCAGACAACCCCCGAGGCAGGTCTACTACGAGCAGTACTTC. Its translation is CATSRQPPRQVYYEQYF.